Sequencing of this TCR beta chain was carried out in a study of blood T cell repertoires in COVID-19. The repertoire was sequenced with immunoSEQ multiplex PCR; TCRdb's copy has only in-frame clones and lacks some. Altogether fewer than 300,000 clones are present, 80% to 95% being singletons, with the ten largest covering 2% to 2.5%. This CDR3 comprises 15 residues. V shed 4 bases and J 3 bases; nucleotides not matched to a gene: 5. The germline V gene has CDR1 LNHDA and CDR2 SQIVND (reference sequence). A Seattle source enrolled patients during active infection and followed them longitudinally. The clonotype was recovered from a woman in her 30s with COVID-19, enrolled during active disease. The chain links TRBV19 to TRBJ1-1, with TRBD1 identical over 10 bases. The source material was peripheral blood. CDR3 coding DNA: TGTGCCAGTAGTAAATCCGGGACAGGGGACACTGAAGCTTTCTTT. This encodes CASSKSGTGDTEAFF.